This TCR beta chain is drawn from a study of OX40 agonist ivuxolimab in advanced cancers. Study context: Averaging 60 years in age, with a range of 23 to 79, the cohort was around 83% male.

A word on this clone: Its matching antigen is unknown.

General study points: Relative to CD4+, CD8+ T cells held more expanded clones on average.

Generated by immunoSEQ multiplex PCR, the TCRdb table keeps only in-frame clones and is missing some. Of about 67,000 clones in the sample, approximately 87% were seen once. The germline gives CDR1 DFQATT, CDR2 SNEGSKA (reference sequence). The CDR3 length is 11 residues. The V end was cut by 3 bases, the J end by 10 bases, with 10 bases between. This chain joins TRBV20-1 and TRBJ2-1; D is unresolved. Sequences were derived from CD4+ or CD8+ T cells sorted from blood, sampled in a trial of the OX40 agonist ivuxolimab. This clonotype was obtained from an adult with an advanced solid tumor such as melanoma, head and neck, liver or kidney cancer. CDR3 in amino acids: CSARSDGEQFF. As DNA, the CDR3 is TGCAGTGCTAGGTCCGATGGGGAGCAGTTCTTC.